These 18 T cell receptor beta chains share one sample of origin, sequenced in a study of blood T cell repertoires in COVID-19. Profiled with immunoSEQ multiplex PCR; TCRdb holds only in-frame clones, not every one. The repertoire holds about 270,000 clones, with approximately 89% as singletons. The sample taken for sequencing was PBMCs or T cells enriched from blood (not recorded which). Receptors were obtained from a woman aged 18-29 years who had recovered from COVID-19.

The J gene is TRBJ2-7, the V gene TRBV7-9, with 11 bases aligning to TRBD1. The germline V gene encodes CDR1 SEHNR and CDR2 FQNEAQ (reference sequence). V was clipped by 7 bases and J by 2 bases; unmatched bases: 13. The CDR3 is 17 amino acids. The DNA for the CDR3 is TGTGCCAGCACCTGGACAGGGGGCCTGGCGGGCGCCTACGAGCAGTACTTC. Translated: CASTWTGGLAGAYEQYF.

Points on this clone: At the DNA level, this CDR3 is encoded by other sequences in the same sample as well. The chain has TRBV5-1 and TRBJ2-1, with D maybe TRBD2 (6 bases). The V gene's germline CDR1 is SGHRS and CDR2 YFSETQ. Trimming stripped 0 bases from V and 9 bases from J, with 13 bases between. This CDR3 region has 14 residues. CDR3 region: CASSLAGEGIEQFF. CDR3 DNA sequence: TGCGCCAGCAGCTTGGCGGGAGAGGGAATTGAGCAGTTCTTC.

V usage is TRBV5-4 and J usage is TRBJ2-3, with a possible D match to TRBD2 (7 bases). Trimming stripped 1 base from V and 4 bases from J, with 16 bases between. The CDR3 sequence is 16 residues long. The V gene's germline CDR1 is SGHNT and CDR2 YYREEE (reference sequence). The CDR3 spells CASSLFRGAEADTQYF. The CDR3 bases are TGTGCCAGCAGCTTGTTTCGGGGGGCCGAGGCAGATACGCAGTATTTT.

J is TRBJ2-7 and V is TRBV4-3; D gene uncertain. Germline-derived CDR1 and CDR2 are LGHNA and YSLEER. V was trimmed by 0 bases and J by 4 bases, leaving 16 bases between them. CDR3 length: 16 amino acids. CDR3: CASSQDQPPQRYEQYF. DNA of the CDR3: TGCGCCAGCAGCCAAGATCAACCGCCCCAGAGGTACGAGCAGTACTTC.

The chain uses TRBV11-1 and TRBJ2-7; D gene unclear. This CDR3 comprises 14 residues. V was pared by 5 bases and J by 0 bases, with 11 bases between. Looked up from germline, CDR1 is SGHAT and CDR2 is FQDESV (reference sequence). This CDR3 reads CASSPMTYSYEQYF. In DNA, the CDR3 is TGTGCCAGCAGCCCCATGACTTACTCCTACGAGCAGTACTTC.

This clone was detected only once. Different DNA sequences within this sample yield the same CDR3. This sequence joins TRBV7-2 and TRBJ2-1, with unresolved D. The germline V and J ends were trimmed by 5 bases and 0 bases, with 5 bases remaining between them. The germline gives CDR1 SGHTA, CDR2 FQGNSA. The CDR3 is made up of 13 amino acids. CDR3 amino acids: CASSLGSYNEQFF. CDR3 coding DNA: TGTGCCAGCAGCCTCGGCTCCTACAATGAGCAGTTCTTC. Full variable domain (outside the CDR3, taken from reference TRBV7-2 and TRBJ2-1): GAGVSQSPSNKVTEKGKDVELRCDPISGHTALYWYRQSLGQGLEFLIYFQGNSAPDKSGLPSDRFSAERTGGSVSTLTIQRTQQEDSAVYLCASSLGSYNEQFFGPGTRLTVL.

The chain uses TRBV19 and TRBJ2-2; 7 nucleotides match TRBD1. The CDR3 is made up of 14 amino acids. CDR1 and CDR2 (germline): LNHDA, SQIVND (reference sequence). The V gene end was trimmed by 6 bases and the J gene end by 2 bases; junction bases not matched to a gene: 3. CDR3 amino acids: CASSGTVNTGELFF. In DNA, the CDR3 is TGTGCCAGTAGCGGGACAGTTAACACCGGGGAGCTGTTTTTT.

The chain links TRBV19 to TRBJ2-1, with TRBD2 matching over 11 bases. V gave up 1 base and J gave up 11 bases; unmatched junction bases: 10. Germline V lookup: CDR1 LNHDA, CDR2 SQIVND (reference sequence). The CDR3 spans 16 residues. CDR3 residues: CASSIGLAGGHKKQFF. CDR3 coding DNA: TGTGCCAGTAGTATAGGGCTAGCGGGAGGACACAAGAAGCAGTTCTTC. The entire variable domain, with the rest obtained from reference TRBV19 and TRBJ2-1, is as follows: DGGITQSPKYLFRKEGQNVTLSCEQNLNHDAMYWYRQDPGQGLRLIYYSQIVNDFQKGDIAEGYSVSREKKESFPLTVTSAQKNPTAFYLCASSIGLAGGHKKQFFGPGTRLTVL.

The chain combines TRBV28 with TRBJ1-5, with a possible D match to TRBD1 (5 bases). CDR3 length: 15 residues. Trimming left V 7 bases short and J 0 bases short, with 13 bases between. Germline V gene data show CDR1 as MDHEN and CDR2 as SYDVKM. The CDR3 reads CASTMAGDSNQPQHF. The CDR3, as DNA: TGTGCCAGCACCATGGCGGGGGATAGCAATCAGCCCCAGCATTTT.

The chain has TRBV28 and TRBJ1-2; TRBD1 matches at 7 bases. The trim removed 6 bases at V and 3 bases at J, leaving 10 bases unmatched. Germline loops: CDR1 MDHEN, CDR2 SYDVKM. There are 15 residues in the CDR3. The CDR3 loop reads CASRFRGQPDYGYTF. The CDR3 bases are TGTGCCAGCAGGTTCCGGGGACAGCCGGACTATGGCTACACCTTC.

This chain joins TRBV28 and TRBJ2-7; 12 bases are shared with TRBD2. The CDR3 has 16 residues. V was clipped by 6 bases and J by 5 bases; unmatched bases: 11. In germline, CDR1 is MDHEN, CDR2 SYDVKM. The CDR3 nucleotides are TGTGCCAGCAGCCCGGGACTAGCGGGTTTTCCCCACGAGCAGTACTTC. Translating gives CASSPGLAGFPHEQYF.

The gene calls are TRBV3-1 (or the pseudogene TRBV3-2) and TRBJ1-5, with D perhaps TRBD1 (5 bases). Deletions cut 4 bases from V and 4 bases from J, with 8 bases between. The CDR3 runs to 13 residues. The V gene's germline CDR1 is LGHDT and CDR2 YNNKEL (reference sequence). CDR3: CASSPDRNQPQHF. For the CDR3, the DNA is TGTGCCAGCAGCCCTGACAGAAATCAGCCCCAGCATTTT.

The chain joins TRBV5-4 to TRBJ2-2; 8 bases match TRBD1. Germline CDR1 is SGHNT and CDR2 is YYREEE (reference sequence). The CDR3 sequence is 17 residues long. The junction had 13 bases not matched to a gene; V was cut back by 4 bases and J by 5 bases. The CDR3 sequence is CASSRGRTGRSTGELFF. CDR3 nucleotides: TGTGCCAGCAGCCGGGGACGGACAGGGAGGTCTACCGGGGAGCTGTTTTTT. Full variable domain (remainder filled in from reference TRBV5-4 and TRBJ2-2): ETGVTQSPTHLIKTRGQQVTLRCSSQSGHNTVSWYQQALGQGPQFIFQYYREEENGRGNFPPRFSGLQFPNYSSELNVNALELDDSALYLCASSRGRTGRSTGELFFGEGSRLTVL.

The chain recombines TRBV11-2 with TRBJ1-6; no clear D gene. CDR1 is SGHAT, CDR2 FQNNGV, per germline. Trimming took off 5 bases at V and 0 bases at J, with 14 bases between the two ends. CDR3 length: 17 amino acids. The CDR3 DNA sequence: TGTGCCAGCAGCCCCAGCCCGGGGAGCTCCTATAATTCACCCCTCCACTTT. This translates into CASSPSPGSSYNSPLHF.

This chain uses TRBV19 with TRBJ2-7, with 8 bases identical to TRBD1. After removal of 4 bases from V and 2 bases from J, the junction contained 4 bases not matched to a gene. CDR1 and CDR2 from the germline V gene are LNHDA and SQIVND (reference sequence). This CDR3 comprises 14 residues. CDR3 DNA sequence: TGTGCCAGTAGTACCGGGACAGGAGCCTACGAGCAGTACTTC. Translation gives CASSTGTGAYEQYF.

V and J are TRBV7-6 and TRBJ2-1; 10 nucleotides align to TRBD2. V was clipped by 1 base and J by 10 bases; unmatched bases: 7. This CDR3 spans 15 amino acids. Looked up from germline, CDR1 is SGHVS and CDR2 is FNYEAQ. This chain's CDR3 is CASSLGSSGRSEQFF. CDR3 bases: TGTGCCAGCAGCTTAGGGTCTAGCGGGAGAAGCGAGCAGTTCTTC. The full variable domain, in which reference TRBV7-6 and TRBJ2-1 provide the parts outside the CDR3, is GAGVSQSPRYKVTKRGQDVALRCDPISGHVSLYWYRQALGQGPEFLTYFNYEAQQDKSGLPNDRFSAERPEGSISTLTIQRTEQRDSAMYRCASSLGSSGRSEQFFGPGTRLTVL.

This sequence joins TRBV12-5 and TRBJ1-3; no reliable D call. CDR1 LGHNT and CDR2 FRNRAP come from the germline V gene. V was pared by 8 bases and J by 0 bases, with 14 bases between. This CDR3 has 15 amino acids. The DNA for the CDR3 is TGTGCTAGTCAATACGCGGTTAGCTCTGGAAACACCATATATTTT. It specifies CASQYAVSSGNTIYF.

The J gene is TRBJ1-6, the V gene TRBV7-2, with D maybe TRBD1 (6 bases). The CDR3 loop spans 16 amino acids. Germline V gives CDR1 SGHTA, CDR2 FQGNSA. Trimming pared 5 bases from V and 7 bases from J, leaving 18 bases between. This chain's CDR3 is CASSPIQDRSNSPLHF. CDR3 sequence (DNA): TGTGCCAGCAGCCCAATTCAGGACAGATCAAATTCACCCCTCCACTTT. Variable domain in full (rest from reference TRBV7-2 and TRBJ1-6): GAGVSQSPSNKVTEKGKDVELRCDPISGHTALYWYRQSLGQGLEFLIYFQGNSAPDKSGLPSDRFSAERTGGSVSTLTIQRTQQEDSAVYLCASSPIQDRSNSPLHFGNGTRLTVT.